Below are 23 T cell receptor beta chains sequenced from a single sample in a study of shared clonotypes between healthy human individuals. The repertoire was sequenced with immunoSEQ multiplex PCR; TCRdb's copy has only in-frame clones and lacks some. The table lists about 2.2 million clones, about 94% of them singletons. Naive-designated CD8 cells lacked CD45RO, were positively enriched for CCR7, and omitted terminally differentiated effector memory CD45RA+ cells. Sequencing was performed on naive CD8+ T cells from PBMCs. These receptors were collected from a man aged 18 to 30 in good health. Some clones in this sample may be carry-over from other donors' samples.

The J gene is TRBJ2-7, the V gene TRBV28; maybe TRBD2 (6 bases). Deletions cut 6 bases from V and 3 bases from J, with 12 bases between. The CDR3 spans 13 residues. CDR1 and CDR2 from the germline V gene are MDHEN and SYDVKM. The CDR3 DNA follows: TGTGCCAGCAGACCCCATAGCGGCTACGAGCAGTACTTC. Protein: CASRPHSGYEQYF.

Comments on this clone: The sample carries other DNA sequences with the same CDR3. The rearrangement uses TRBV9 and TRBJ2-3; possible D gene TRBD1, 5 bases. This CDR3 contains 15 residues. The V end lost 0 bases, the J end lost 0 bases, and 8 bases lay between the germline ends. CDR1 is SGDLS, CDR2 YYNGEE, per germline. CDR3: CASSVGQGSTDTQYF. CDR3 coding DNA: TGTGCCAGCAGCGTAGGCCAGGGAAGCACAGATACGCAGTATTTT.

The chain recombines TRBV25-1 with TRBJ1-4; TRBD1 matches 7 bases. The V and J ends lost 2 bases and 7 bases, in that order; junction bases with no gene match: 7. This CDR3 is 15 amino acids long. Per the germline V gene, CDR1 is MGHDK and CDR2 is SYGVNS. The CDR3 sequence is CASSELTGVSEKLFF. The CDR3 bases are TGTGCCAGCAGTGAACTTACAGGGGTGAGTGAAAAACTGTTTTTT.

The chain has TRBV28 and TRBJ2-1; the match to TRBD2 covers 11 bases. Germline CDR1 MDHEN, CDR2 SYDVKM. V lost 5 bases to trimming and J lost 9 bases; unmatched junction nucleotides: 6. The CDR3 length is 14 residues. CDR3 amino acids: CASSDSGRALEQFF. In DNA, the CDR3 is TGTGCCAGCAGTGATAGCGGGAGGGCCCTTGAGCAGTTCTTC.

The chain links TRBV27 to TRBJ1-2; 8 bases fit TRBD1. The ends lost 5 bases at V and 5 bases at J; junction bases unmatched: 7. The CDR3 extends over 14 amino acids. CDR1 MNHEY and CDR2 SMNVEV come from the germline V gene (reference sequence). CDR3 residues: CASSQYRTGYGYTF. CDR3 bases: TGTGCCAGCAGTCAGTACCGGACAGGGTATGGCTACACCTTC.

CDR3 in amino acids: CASYNTGPLGEQYF. As DNA, the CDR3 is TGTGCCAGTTATAATACAGGCCCCCTGGGCGAGCAGTACTTC. J is TRBJ2-7 and V is TRBV28; possibly TRBD1 for D (5 bases). This CDR3 contains 14 residues. Trimming took off 9 bases at V and 6 bases at J, with 21 bases between the two ends. Germline-derived CDR1 and CDR2 are MDHEN and SYDVKM.

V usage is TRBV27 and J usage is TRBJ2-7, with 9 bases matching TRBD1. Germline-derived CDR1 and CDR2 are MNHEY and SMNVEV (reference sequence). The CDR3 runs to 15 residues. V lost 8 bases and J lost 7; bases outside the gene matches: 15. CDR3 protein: CASALLQGALGEQYF. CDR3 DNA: TGTGCCAGCGCCCTGCTACAGGGGGCTTTGGGTGAGCAGTACTTC.

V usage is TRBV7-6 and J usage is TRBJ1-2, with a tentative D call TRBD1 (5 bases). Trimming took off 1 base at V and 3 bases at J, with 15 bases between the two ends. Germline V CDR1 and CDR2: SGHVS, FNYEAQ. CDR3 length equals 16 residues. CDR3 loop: CASSLGGGGAYYGYTF. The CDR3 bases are TGTGCCAGCAGCTTAGGGGGTGGAGGGGCTTACTATGGCTACACCTTC.

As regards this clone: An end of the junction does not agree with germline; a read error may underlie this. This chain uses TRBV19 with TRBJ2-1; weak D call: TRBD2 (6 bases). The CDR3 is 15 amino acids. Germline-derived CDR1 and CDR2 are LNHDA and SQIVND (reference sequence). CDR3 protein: CASRIAEEGYNEQFF. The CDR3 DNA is TGTGCCAGTAGAATAGCGGAGGAAGGGTACAATGAGCAGTTCTTC. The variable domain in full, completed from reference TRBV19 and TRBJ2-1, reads DGGITQSPKYLFRKEGQNVTLSCEQNLNHDAMYWYRQDPGQGLRLIYYSQIVNDFQKGDIAEGYSVSREKKESFPLTVTSAQKNPTAFYLCASRIAEEGYNEQFFGPGTRLTVL.

The chain's CDR3 is CASSAQWGVTDTQYF. The CDR3 coding sequence is TGTGCCAGTAGTGCCCAGTGGGGGGTCACAGATACGCAGTATTTT. The chain joins TRBV19 to TRBJ2-3; the D gene is possibly TRBD2 (6 bases). In germline, CDR1 is LNHDA, CDR2 SQIVND (reference sequence). Trimming removed 5 bases at V and 2 bases at J, with 14 bases between. The CDR3 covers 15 residues.

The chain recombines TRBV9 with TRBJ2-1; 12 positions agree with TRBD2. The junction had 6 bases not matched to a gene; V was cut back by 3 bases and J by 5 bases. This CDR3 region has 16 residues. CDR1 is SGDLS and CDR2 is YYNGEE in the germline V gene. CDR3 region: CASSAPGLAGNNEQFF. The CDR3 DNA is TGTGCCAGCAGCGCCCCGGGACTAGCGGGTAACAATGAGCAGTTCTTC.

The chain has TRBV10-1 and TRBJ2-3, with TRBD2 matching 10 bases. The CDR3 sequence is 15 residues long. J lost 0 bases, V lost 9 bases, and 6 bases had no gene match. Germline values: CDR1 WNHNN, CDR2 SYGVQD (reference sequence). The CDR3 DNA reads TGCGCCAGAACCTTAGCGGGAGGAAGCACAGATACGCAGTATTTT. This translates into CARTLAGGSTDTQYF.

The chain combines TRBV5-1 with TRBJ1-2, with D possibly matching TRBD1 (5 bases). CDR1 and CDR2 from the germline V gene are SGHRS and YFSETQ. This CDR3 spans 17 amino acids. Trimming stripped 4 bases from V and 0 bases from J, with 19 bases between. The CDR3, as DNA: TGCGCCAGCAGCCCACCACCCATGGGGGAACCTAACTATGGCTACACCTTC. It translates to CASSPPPMGEPNYGYTF.

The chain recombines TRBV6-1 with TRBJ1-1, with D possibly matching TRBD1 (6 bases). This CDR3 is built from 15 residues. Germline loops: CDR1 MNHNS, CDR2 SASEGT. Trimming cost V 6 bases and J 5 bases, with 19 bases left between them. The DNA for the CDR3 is TGTGCCAGCAGCAAAGAACTAACAGGGCGAACTGAAGCTTTCTTT. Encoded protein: CASSKELTGRTEAFF.

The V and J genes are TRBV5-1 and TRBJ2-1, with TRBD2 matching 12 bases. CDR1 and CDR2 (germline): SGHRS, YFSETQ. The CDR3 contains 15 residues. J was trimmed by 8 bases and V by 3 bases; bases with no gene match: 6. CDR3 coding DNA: TGCGCCAGCAGCTCTAGCGGGAGGGCCCTCCATGAGCAGTTCTTC. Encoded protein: CASSSSGRALHEQFF.

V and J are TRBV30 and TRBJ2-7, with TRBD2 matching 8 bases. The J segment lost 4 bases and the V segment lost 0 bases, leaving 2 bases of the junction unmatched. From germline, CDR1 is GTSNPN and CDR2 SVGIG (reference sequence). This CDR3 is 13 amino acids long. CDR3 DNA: TGTGCCTGGAGTGTCACTAGCGGATACGAGCAGTACTTC. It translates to CAWSVTSGYEQYF.

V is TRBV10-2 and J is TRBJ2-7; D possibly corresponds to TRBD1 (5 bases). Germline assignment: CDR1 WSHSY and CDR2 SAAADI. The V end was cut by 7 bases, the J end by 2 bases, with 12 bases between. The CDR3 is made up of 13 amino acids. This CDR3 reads CASKPGQTYEQYF. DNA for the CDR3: TGCGCCAGCAAGCCAGGGCAAACCTACGAGCAGTACTTC.

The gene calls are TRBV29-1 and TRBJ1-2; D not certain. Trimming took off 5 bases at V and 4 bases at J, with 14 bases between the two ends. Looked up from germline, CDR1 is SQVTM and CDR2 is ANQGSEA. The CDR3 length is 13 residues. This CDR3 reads CSVLWRGIYGYTF. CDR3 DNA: TGCAGCGTTCTATGGCGGGGAATCTATGGCTACACCTTC.

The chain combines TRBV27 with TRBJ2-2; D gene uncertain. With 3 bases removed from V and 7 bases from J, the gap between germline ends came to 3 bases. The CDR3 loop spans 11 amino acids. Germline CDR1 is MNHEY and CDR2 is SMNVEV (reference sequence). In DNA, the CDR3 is TGTGCCAGCAGTTTTGACGGGGAGCTGTTTTTT. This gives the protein CASSFDGELFF.

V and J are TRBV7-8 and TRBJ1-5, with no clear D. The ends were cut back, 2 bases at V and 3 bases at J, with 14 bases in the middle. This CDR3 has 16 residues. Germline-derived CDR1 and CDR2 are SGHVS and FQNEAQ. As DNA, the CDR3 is TGTGCCAGCAGCTTAAGTCTTCAGCCCTTCAATCAGCCCCAGCATTTT. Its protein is CASSLSLQPFNQPQHF.

CDR3 DNA: TGTGCCAGCAGCAAGAAATTGGACAGGGGGCTAACCGGGGAGCTGTTTTTT. Amino acid sequence: CASSKKLDRGLTGELFF. The chain combines TRBV21-1 with TRBJ2-2; the D call TRBD1 from the table was never checked on the DNA. TRBV21-1 is a pseudogene. The CDR3 loop spans 17 amino acids.

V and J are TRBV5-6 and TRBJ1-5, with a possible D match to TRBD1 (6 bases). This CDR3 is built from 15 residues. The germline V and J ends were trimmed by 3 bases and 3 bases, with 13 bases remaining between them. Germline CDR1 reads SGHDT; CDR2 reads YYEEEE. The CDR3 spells CASSSGTGYNQPQHF. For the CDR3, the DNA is TGTGCCAGCAGCTCGGGTACAGGGTACAATCAGCCCCAGCATTTT.

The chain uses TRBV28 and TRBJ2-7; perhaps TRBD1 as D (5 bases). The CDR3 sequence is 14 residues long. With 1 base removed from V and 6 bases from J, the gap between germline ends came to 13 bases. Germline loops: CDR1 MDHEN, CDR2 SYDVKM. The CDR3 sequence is CASSLSRVGREQYF. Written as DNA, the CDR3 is TGTGCCAGCAGTTTATCTAGGGTGGGGCGCGAGCAGTACTTC.